This T cell receptor (beta chain) was identified in a study of T cells in localized non-small cell lung cancer. Whole-study results and caveats: Maximal T cell clonality occurred in uninvolved adjacent lung, with tumor ranking below it. Since sequencing was restricted to only one region of the tumor, intratumor heterogeneity remains a possibility. The study detected a median roughly 61 of the top 100 tumor clones in adjacent lung. Longer survival (overall) was linked to higher T cell density in blood.

Per the germline V gene, CDR1 is MDHEN and CDR2 is SYDVKM. This CDR3 comprises 15 residues. Trimming stripped 4 bases from V and 4 bases from J, with 13 bases between. In regard to this clone: Antigen specificity is unknown.

Generated by immunoSEQ multiplex PCR, the TCRdb table keeps only in-frame clones and is missing some. The sample holds tens of thousands of clones; approximately 89% are singletons and the top ten take about 2.5%. The receptor was derived from a woman between 40 and 69 years old with stage I lung adenocarcinoma. The sample consisted of peripheral blood, taken before any cancer treatment. The chain combines TRBV28 with TRBJ1-4; D is undetermined. This CDR3 reads CASSSLLGSNEKLFF. DNA for the CDR3: TGTGCCAGCAGTTCCCTCCTTGGAAGTAATGAAAAACTGTTTTTT. Full variable domain (missing parts from reference TRBV28 and TRBJ1-4): DVKVTQSSRYLVKRTGEKVFLECVQDMDHENMFWYRQDPGLGLRLIYFSYDVKMKEKGDIPEGYSVSREKKERFSLILESASTNQTSMYLCASSSLLGSNEKLFFGSGTQLSVL.